The T cell receptor beta chain described here comes from a study of T cells expressing NK-cell markers. About the study: Repertoires of TCR beta were obtained from T cells sorted as CD3+CD56+NKG2C+, CD3+CD56+NKG2C- and CD3+CD56-NKG2C+. Seven donors tested HCMV-seropositive and one tested seronegative among the eight sequenced. Study results and limitations: The same clonotypes also predominated in the CD3+CD56-NKG2C+ fraction of a few donors. Clones of NKG2C+ T cells that had expanded were of unclear HCMV specificity.

Germline V gene sequence: CDR1 LGHDT, CDR2 YNNKEL (reference sequence). The CDR3 covers 13 residues. A word on this clonotype: Its antigen is not identified.

From the 5' RACE reads, TCRdb lists one entry per CDR3 protein and no DNA. Its table lists some 600,000 distinct CDR3 sequences. V is TRBV3-1 and J is TRBJ1-1; there is no DNA to check the TCRdb D call of TRBD1. The clonotype was recovered from a man younger than 35 in good health. The specimen sequenced was blood T cells: a sorted CD56 or NKG2C T cell subset, CD4+ or CD8+ T cells, or bulk PBMC T cells (not recorded which). The CDR3 spells CASSQGTGGSAFF. Full variable domain (rest looked up from reference TRBV3-1 and TRBJ1-1): DTAVSQTPKYLVTQMGNDKSIKCEQNLGHDTMYWYKQDSKKFLKIMFSYNNKELIINETVPNRFSPKSPDKAHLNLHINSLELGDSAVYFCASSQGTGGSAFFGQGTRLTVV.